Given below is one T cell receptor beta chain in context. What it binds is not known. The data stem from a study of T cell responses to AZD1222 COVID-19 vaccine. Turning to the study itself: Pooling covered second doses at about 4 or about 12 weeks.

Overall study findings and caveats: Mapped onto spike, vaccine-associated CD4 TCRs spanned it and were dominant at 160-218 and 743-854. Variant regions that are unmutated are reportedly the target of nearly half of spike-specific TCRs. It was only a handful of AZD1222 recipients who were seropositive at baseline.

Measured with immunoSEQ multiplex PCR; TCRdb has only the in-frame clones, and not every one. The sample consists of 140,000 to 150,000 clones, 80% to 95% of them appearing once. The sequence was collected from an adult in good health. The sample was peripheral blood, taken on day 0 of AZD1222 vaccination.

CDR3 amino acids: CASNRANTGELFF. CDR3 in DNA: TGTGCCAGCAACAGGGCGAACACCGGGGAGCTGTTTTTT. This chain links TRBV6-5 with TRBJ2-2; possibly TRBD1 for D (6 bases). Germline V gene lookup returns CDR1 MNHEY and CDR2 SVGAGI. The CDR3 contains 13 residues. Trimming took 7 bases from V and 0 from J, leaving 6 bases between them.